These T cell receptor beta chains were read from a single sample in a study of blood T cell repertoires in COVID-19. Repertoires were generated with immunoSEQ multiplex PCR, while TCRdb's copy carries only in-frame clones and drops some. Of 250,000 to 400,000 clones listed, over 85% are singletons. The sample was PBMCs or T cells enriched from blood (not recorded which). These receptor sequences come from a man aged 55 to 70 who had recovered from COVID-19. Each CDR3 is given with its conserved first and last residue. The D gene is left open where the match is weak. A clone size is listed for some rows: how often the clone was seen (once, few, many), or a class if it is expanded.

j_gene	v_gene	d_gene	abundance	CDR3aa	CDR3nt
TRBJ2-1	TRBV5-1	TRBD2	.	CASSLDVAGGYNEQFF	TGCGCCAGCAGCTTGGACGTAGCGGGGGGCTACAATGAGCAGTTCTTC
TRBJ2-4	TRBV30	TRBD2	.	CAWRSSGRGLVKNIQYF	TGTGCCTGGAGAAGTAGCGGGAGAGGATTAGTCAAAAACATTCAGTACTTC
TRBJ2-7	TRBV13	.	.	CASSFPAYEQYF	TGTGCCAGCAGCTTCCCTGCCTACGAGCAGTACTTC
TRBJ2-7	TRBV6-5	.	.	CASSFAGVGSSYEQYF	TGTGCCAGCAGTTTTGCTGGTGTGGGGAGCTCCTACGAGCAGTACTTC
TRBJ2-7	TRBV10-3	TRBD1	.	CAISDRDRAYEQYF	TGTGCCATCAGTGACCGGGACAGGGCCTACGAGCAGTACTTC
TRBJ2-1	TRBV27	TRBD2	.	CASSWGTSGRYNEQFF	TGTGCCAGCTCCTGGGGGACTAGCGGGAGGTACAATGAGCAGTTCTTC
TRBJ2-3	TRBV18	.	once	CASSPGASTDTQYF	TGTGCCAGCTCACCGGGAGCTAGCACAGATACGCAGTATTTT
TRBJ2-2	TRBV9	.	.	CASSVGGTPTGLGTGELFF	TGTGCCAGCAGCGTAGGAGGGACGCCAACGGGACTGGGCACCGGGGAGCTGTTTTTT
TRBJ1-6	TRBV7-2	TRBD1	.	CASSGGDRVGSPLHF	TGTGCCAGCAGCGGGGGGGACAGGGTTGGTTCACCCCTCCACTTT
TRBJ1-4	TRBV4-2	.	.	CASSGRVATNEKLFF	TGTGCCAGCAGCGGCAGGGTTGCAACTAATGAAAAACTGTTTTTT
TRBJ1-2	TRBV3-1/TRBV3-2	.	.	CASSPGGIGGYTF	TGTGCCAGCAGCCCCGGAGGGATTGGTGGCTACACCTTC
TRBJ1-2	TRBV25-1	.	few	CASSPEGVGSRGYTF	TGTGCCAGCTCCCCTGAGGGGGTCGGATCACGAGGCTACACCTTC
TRBJ2-2	TRBV9	.	.	CASNQLRTADTGELFF	TGTGCCAGCAACCAACTGAGGACAGCAGACACCGGGGAGCTGTTTTTT
TRBJ1-1	TRBV11-2	.	.	CASSPLQGFVTEAFF	TGTGCCAGCAGCCCCCTCCAGGGGTTTGTCACTGAAGCTTTCTTT
TRBJ1-3	TRBV9	TRBD1	.	CASSFDRGTGNTIYF	TGTGCCAGCAGCTTTGACAGGGGTACTGGAAACACCATATATTTT
TRBJ1-1	TRBV3-1/TRBV3-2	.	.	CASSHQGGTEAFF	TGTGCCAGCAGCCACCAGGGCGGCACTGAAGCTTTCTTT
TRBJ2-7	TRBV7-8	TRBD2	.	CASRTLRTSGANSYEQYF	TGTGCCAGCAGAACACTCCGGACTAGCGGGGCGAACTCCTACGAGCAGTACTTC
TRBJ1-2	TRBV24-1	.	few	CATSAAGGTYGYTF	TGTGCCACCAGTGCTGCGGGGGGAACCTATGGCTACACCTTC
TRBJ2-2	TRBV6-6	TRBD2	.	CASSSGGLNTGELFF	TGTGCCAGCAGCTCGGGGGGGCTGAACACCGGGGAGCTGTTTTTT
TRBJ1-1	TRBV9	.	.	CASSVALNTEAFF	TGTGCCAGCAGCGTAGCCTTGAACACTGAAGCTTTCTTT
TRBJ1-6	TRBV5-1	TRBD1	.	CASSDRNPGQGINSPLHF	TGCGCCAGCAGCGACCGAAACCCGGGACAGGGGATTAATTCACCCCTCCACTTT
TRBJ2-7	TRBV19	TRBD1	.	CARGSGTGIDEQYF	TGTGCCAGGGGTTCCGGGACAGGGATCGACGAGCAGTACTTC
TRBJ2-7	TRBV28	TRBD2	.	CASLSSGAGGPYEQYF	TGTGCCAGCCTCTCCTCGGGAGCGGGAGGGCCTTACGAGCAGTACTTC
TRBJ2-5	TRBV7-3	.	.	CASSLSPSVTQYF	TGTGCCAGCAGCTTAAGCCCCTCAGTGACCCAGTACTTC
TRBJ1-4	TRBV5-1	TRBD1	.	CASSRRQGANEKLFF	TGCGCCAGCAGCCGTAGACAGGGGGCGAATGAAAAACTGTTTTTT
TRBJ1-1	TRBV4-1	.	few	CASSLIENTEAFF	TGCGCCAGCAGCCTGATAGAGAACACTGAAGCTTTCTTT
TRBJ1-2	TRBV7-9	TRBD1	.	CASSSSRTGRNFNYGYTF	TGTGCCAGCAGCTCCTCAAGGACAGGAAGAAATTTTAACTATGGCTACACCTTC
TRBJ2-1	TRBV18	TRBD1	.	CASSPPTGRRNEQFF	TGTGCCAGCTCACCACCGACAGGGCGCCGTAATGAGCAGTTCTTC
TRBJ1-1	TRBV19	.	.	CASSSPVITEAFF	TGTGCCAGTAGCTCGCCGGTTATCACTGAAGCTTTCTTT
TRBJ1-5	TRBV19	TRBD1	once	CASNPGQGRYQPQHF	TGTGCCAGTAACCCGGGACAGGGGCGCTATCAGCCCCAGCATTTT
TRBJ2-7	TRBV30	.	.	CAWSVGGGSYEQYF	TGTGCCTGGAGTGTAGGGGGGGGCTCCTACGAGCAGTACTTC
TRBJ2-7	TRBV9	.	.	CASSPFVRASESYEQYF	TGTGCCAGCAGCCCATTTGTTCGGGCTAGCGAGTCCTACGAGCAGTACTTC
TRBJ1-6	TRBV2	.	.	CASRTETGGNSPLHF	TGTGCCAGCAGAACCGAGACAGGCGGTAATTCACCCCTCCACTTT
TRBJ1-5	TRBV6-5	.	.	CASSYQVDSNQPQHF	TGTGCCAGCAGTTACCAGGTGGATAGCAATCAGCCCCAGCATTTT
TRBJ2-1	TRBV24-1	TRBD2	few	CATSPIAGSSYNEQFF	TGTGCCACCAGTCCGATAGCGGGGAGCTCCTACAATGAGCAGTTCTTC
TRBJ2-7	TRBV2	TRBD1	.	CASSHGTGRSYEQYF	TGTGCCAGCAGTCACGGGACAGGGCGCTCCTACGAGCAGTACTTC
TRBJ2-4	TRBV27	.	.	CASSVRGAKNIQYF	TGTGCCAGCAGTGTCAGGGGTGCCAAAAACATTCAGTACTTC
TRBJ2-1	TRBV2	.	.	CASTQRALGNEQFF	TGTGCCAGCACCCAGCGGGCTCTTGGGAATGAGCAGTTCTTC
TRBJ2-7	TRBV15	TRBD1	.	CATSRSDRDRDFYEQYF	TGTGCCACCAGCAGATCGGACCGGGACAGGGACTTCTACGAGCAGTACTTC
TRBJ2-7	TRBV5-8	.	few	CASSLGSGSGKREQYF	TGTGCCAGCAGCTTGGGTTCGGGGTCCGGGAAGCGCGAGCAGTACTTC
TRBJ2-5	TRBV7-3	TRBD1	.	CASSFPGQQETQYF	TGTGCCAGCAGCTTCCCGGGACAGCAAGAGACCCAGTACTTC
TRBJ1-2	TRBV5-1	.	.	CASTHSDSSRRYTF	TGCGCCAGCACCCATTCGGACTCGAGTCGCCGCTACACCTTC
TRBJ1-4	TRBV28	TRBD1	.	CASSLSRGLSEKLFF	TGTGCCAGCAGTTTATCCAGGGGGCTAAGTGAAAAACTGTTTTTT
TRBJ2-7	TRBV7-2	TRBD1	.	CASGADRGRGEQYF	TGTGCCAGCGGAGCCGACAGGGGACGGGGCGAGCAGTACTTC
TRBJ2-1	TRBV5-4	TRBD2	once	CASSLGRTSGGHNEQFF	TGTGCCAGCAGCTTGGGGCGGACTAGCGGGGGGCACAATGAGCAGTTCTTC
TRBJ1-4	TRBV9	TRBD1	.	CASSGRDRGGEKLFF	TGTGCCAGCAGCGGGCGGGACAGGGGAGGTGAAAAACTGTTTTTT
TRBJ2-1	TRBV20-1	.	.	CSASLGSSYNEQFF	TGCAGTGCTAGTCTCGGGAGCTCCTACAATGAGCAGTTCTTC
TRBJ2-1	TRBV24-1	TRBD2	.	CATSDHNSGSRDEQFF	TGTGCCACCAGTGATCATAATAGCGGGAGTCGGGATGAGCAGTTCTTC
TRBJ2-1	TRBV9	TRBD2	.	CASSGTPTSGRGSYNEQFF	TGTGCCAGCAGCGGTACACCGACTAGCGGGAGAGGCTCCTACAATGAGCAGTTCTTC
TRBJ2-5	TRBV30	TRBD1	once	CAWTEGGGQGAGTQYF	TGTGCCTGGACTGAGGGCGGGGGACAGGGGGCCGGGACCCAGTACTTC
TRBJ2-1	TRBV1	.	.	CTSSQDRAPNEQFF	TGCACCAGCAGCCAGGACAGGGCCCCCAATGAGCAGTTCTTC
TRBJ1-2	TRBV6-6	TRBD1	.	CASSSTGMNGYTF	TGTGCCAGCAGTTCGACAGGGATGAATGGCTACACCTTC
TRBJ2-5	TRBV7-9	TRBD1	.	CASSLVTIGTGGFQETQYF	TGTGCCAGCAGCTTAGTTACAATTGGGACAGGGGGATTCCAAGAGACCCAGTACTTC